This TCR beta chain came from a study of tumour-infiltrating T cells in Burkitt lymphoma. At the level of the study: Productive clonality predicted overall and progression-free survival.

Repertoires were generated with immunoSEQ multiplex PCR, while TCRdb's copy carries only in-frame clones and drops some. Among about 2,600 clones listed, over 75% were seen once. The CDR3 contains 16 residues. The junction had 10 bases not matched to a gene; V was cut back by 3 bases and J by 6 bases. Per the germline V gene, CDR1 is SGHTA and CDR2 is FQGTGA. The rearrangement links TRBV7-3 to TRBJ2-3; TRBD2 agrees at 9 bases. The sequence was obtained from a human donor with diffuse large B-cell lymphoma. The sequenced sample consisted of tumor tissue. DNA of the CDR3: TGTGCCAGCAGCTTCACTAGCGGGTCTTTAGGGGATACGCAGTATTTT. Amino acids: CASSFTSGSLGDTQYF.